This record covers a single TCR beta chain. Antigen: not known. At collection, donors were nominally healthy, but unrecorded immune exposures were probable. PCR used 60 Vbeta primers and 13 Jbeta primers. Produced via immunoSEQ multiplex PCR; TCRdb's table is partial and in-frame only. This table holds roughly 200,000 clones. The source of the sample is a study of cytomegalovirus exposure and HLA in healthy donors. Turning to the study itself: Among the 400 or so donors who were genotyped, 81% fell in the genetic ancestry cluster that is associated with self-reported Caucasian donors. Study conclusions and caveats: The authors judged a highly shared variant cluster likely a sequencing artifact.

The clonotype was recovered from a man under 40 in good health and CMV-seronegative. The specimen was PBMCs.

CDR3 sequence: CASTPAGWIGELFF. In DNA form, the CDR3 reads TGTGCCAGCACCCCCGCGGGGTGGATTGGGGAGCTGTTTTTT. The chain couples TRBV7-2 to TRBJ2-2; tentatively, D is TRBD2 (6 bases). The V end lost 7 bases, the J end lost 8 bases, and 17 bases lay between the germline ends. Germline assignment: CDR1 SGHTA and CDR2 FQGNSA. The CDR3 sequence is 14 residues long.